This T cell receptor (beta chain) was found in a study of blood T cell repertoires in COVID-19. Across the study: PBMCs, B-cell-depleted T cells, or T cells provided the cDNA or gDNA that made up the material.

In the original workflow: Reference gene primer amplification yielded estimated nucleated cell counts. Data came from immunoSEQ multiplex PCR; TCRdb stores just in-frame clones and leaves some out. That table supplies the V and J calls and clone size; D and trimming were determined from the DNA. This repertoire shows some 150,000 clones, 65% to 90% found once; its top ten account for roughly 3.5%. Germline V lookup: CDR1 KGHDR, CDR2 SFDVKD. J was trimmed by 4 bases and V by 4 bases; bases with no gene match: 8. The CDR3 is 15 amino acids. The sequenced material came from peripheral blood. This clonotype was obtained from a man aged 70-80 years with acute or convalescent COVID-19. The V and J genes are TRBV24-1 and TRBJ2-5, with 7 bases identical to TRBD2. CDR3 in amino acids: CATSDPAGVVETQYF. The CDR3 region has the DNA TGTGCCACCAGTGACCCTGCGGGAGTAGTAGAGACCCAGTACTTC.